The 23 T cell receptor beta chains below were found in one sample sequenced in a study of T cell repertoires in aging, cancer and after chemotherapy. Amplification of TCR beta used genomic DNA extracted from peripheral blood. Multiplex touch-down PCR with TRB-A/B primers amplified rearranged V-D-J TRB sequences. Via MiXCR, TCRdb re-called the multiplex PCR reads, giving one row per CDR3 protein. The table lists 5,000 or so distinct CDR3 sequences, more than 20% of them singletons. Sequencing used blood. These receptors were taken from a human donor in good health. The donor label of this sample is uncertain.

This clonotype rates as medium-sized. The chain uses TRBV6-5 and TRBJ2-3; 12 bases align to TRBD2. Per germline, CDR1 MNHEY and CDR2 SVGAGI. V was clipped by 6 bases and J by 8 bases; unmatched bases: 6. The CDR3 runs to 14 residues. The CDR3 sequence: CASSGLAGKVTQYF. The DNA for the CDR3 is TGTGCCAGCAGCGGACTAGCGGGAAAGGTTACGCAGTATTTT.

The chain employs TRBV18 and TRBJ1-1, with 7 bases identical to TRBD1. This CDR3 comprises 16 residues. The ends lost 1 base at V and 3 bases at J; junction bases unmatched: 8. Germline CDR1 KGHSH, CDR2 LQKENI. This chain's CDR3 is CASSPRQGIFDTEAFF. CDR3 DNA sequence: TGTGCCAGCTCACCACGACAGGGAATATTCGACACTGAAGCTTTCTTT.

This clonotype counts as medium-sized. This chain uses TRBV6-4 with TRBJ2-2, with 14 bases fitting TRBD2. The CDR3 is 19 residues long. Germline-derived CDR1 and CDR2 are MRHNA and SNTAGT. V lost 4 bases, J lost 4 bases, and 11 bases stayed unmatched. The CDR3 nucleotides are TGTGCCAGCAGTGCTGCGGGACTAGCGGGAGAAGGGATCACCGGGGAGCTGTTTTTT. As protein: CASSAAGLAGEGITGELFF.

This clonotype is medium-sized (0.01 to 0.1%) within its sample. The chain links TRBV4-2 to TRBJ2-2; D unresolved. In germline, CDR1 is LGHNA, CDR2 YNFKEQ. V lost 1 base and J lost 5, with 5 bases in between. This CDR3 contains 13 residues. CDR3 sequence (DNA): TGTGCCAGCAGCCAAGGAGAGACCGGGGAGCTGTTTTTT. As protein: CASSQGETGELFF.

With respect to this clonotype: This is likely a read error, given that the CDR3 carries no conserved phenylalanine or tryptophan at its end. J is TRBJ2-7 and V is TRBV20-1; D call uncertain. The CDR3 extends over 9 amino acids. V was pared by 4 bases and J by 6 bases, with 4 bases between. Germline V gives CDR1 DFQATT, CDR2 SNEGSKA (reference sequence). Here the CDR3 DNA reads TGCAGTGCTACTAGCGAGCAGTACCTC. This sequence encodes CSATSEQYL.

This clonotype is categorized as medium-sized (0.01 to 0.1%). The CDR3 bases are TGTGCCAGCAGCCCTTTTAGGGACAGGGACAATCAGCCCCAGCATTTT. Its translation: CASSPFRDRDNQPQHF. The genes are TRBV12-3 or TRBV12-4 and TRBJ1-5; 9 positions match TRBD1. J gave up 3 bases and V 6 bases, and 9 bases lay outside the gene matches. This CDR3 is built from 16 residues.

This chain links TRBV28 with TRBJ2-5; D is uncertain. Germline V gene lookup returns CDR1 MDHEN and CDR2 SYDVKM. The CDR3 totals 11 residues. Trimming pared 2 bases from V and 7 bases from J, leaving 5 bases between. The CDR3 bases are TGTGCCAGCAGTTTAATCCGGACCCAGTACTTC. This sequence encodes CASSLIRTQYF.

This clonotype ranks as medium-sized. The CDR3 spells CASSDGLAGVQETQYF. CDR3 DNA: TGTGCCAGCAGTGACGGACTAGCGGGAGTCCAAGAGACCCAGTACTTC. The V and J genes are TRBV6-5 and TRBJ2-5; TRBD2 matches 13 bases. The CDR3 runs 16 residues. The trim removed 5 bases at V and 1 base at J, leaving 4 bases unmatched. Germline CDR1 is MNHEY and CDR2 is SVGAGI.

On this clonotype: A single base separates this from a much larger clone, so it may be a read error. This chain links TRBV6-1 with TRBJ1-1, with TRBD1 identical over 7 bases. This CDR3 comprises 14 residues. The V gene's germline CDR1 is MNHNS and CDR2 SASEGT. The CDR3 DNA follows: TGTGCCAGCAGTGAACAGGGGGAGCTGACTGGAGCTTTCTTT. It specifies CASSEQGELTGAFF.

In its sample, this clonotype is medium-sized. The chain couples TRBV6-5 to TRBJ1-6, with 11 bases that match TRBD1. Germline lookup yields CDR1 MNHEY and CDR2 SVGAGI. The CDR3 has 16 amino acids. Trimming removed 4 bases from V and 7 bases from J; junction bases left unmatched: 6. This CDR3 reads CASSSEWDRGNSPLHF. The CDR3 region has the DNA TGTGCCAGCAGTTCCGAATGGGACAGGGGGAATTCACCCCTCCACTTT.

By its share, this clonotype is medium-sized. V usage is TRBV19 and J usage is TRBJ1-2; 9 nucleotides align to TRBD1. This CDR3 is built from 13 residues. Germline CDR1 LNHDA, CDR2 SQIVND (reference sequence). Unmatched junction bases numbered 3, after V lost 6 bases and J lost 4 bases. This chain's CDR3 is CASSQGQGYGYTF. The CDR3 bases are TGTGCCAGTAGCCAGGGACAGGGCTATGGCTACACCTTC. The full variable domain, with the rest looked up from reference TRBV19 and TRBJ1-2, is DGGITQSPKYLFRKEGQNVTLSCEQNLNHDAMYWYRQDPGQGLRLIYYSQIVNDFQKGDIAEGYSVSREKKESFPLTVTSAQKNPTAFYLCASSQGQGYGYTFGSGTRLTVV.

V and J are TRBV21-1 and TRBJ1-2; TRBD1 was called by the table and not checked on the DNA. TRBV21-1 is described as a pseudogene. CDR3 length: 16 amino acids. The CDR3 is CASSKEARGRLYGYTF. The DNA for the CDR3 is TGTGCCAGCAGCAAAGAGGCCCGGGGCAGACTTTATGGCTACACCTTC.

This clonotype was seen more than once but under ten times. The CDR3 DNA follows: TGTGCCAGCAGCGACCGGGACAGGGCGTTGGGCTACACCTTC. Translated, it gives CASSDRDRALGYTF. The chain joins TRBV11-3 to TRBJ1-2, with TRBD1 identical over 9 bases. The J segment lost 8 bases and the V segment lost 5 bases, leaving 9 bases of the junction unmatched. CDR3 length: 14 residues. Germline CDR1 reads SGHNT; CDR2 reads YENEEA.

Regarding this clonotype: A much larger clone lies one base from this, so it may be a read error. The chain couples TRBV19 to TRBJ2-1; a weak D match, TRBD1 (5 bases). This CDR3 contains 14 residues. Trimming removed 6 bases from V and 16 bases from J, with 25 bases in between. Per germline, CDR1 LNHDA and CDR2 SQIVND (reference sequence). The CDR3 region is CASRNLPDSMGQFF. The CDR3 DNA reads TGTGCCAGTAGAAACCTCCCCGACAGTATGGGTCAATTCTTC.

This clonotype was counted many times. The V call is TRBV30, the J call TRBJ2-7; the match to TRBD1 covers 10 bases. Germline CDR1 is GTSNPN and CDR2 is SVGIG (reference sequence). V trimming: 6 bases; J trimming: 3 bases; junction bases outside the gene matches: 11. The CDR3 contains 15 residues. The CDR3 nucleotides are TGTGCCTGCGCCCTCGGGACAGGGGATTTCTACGAGCAGTACTTC. This codes for CACALGTGDFYEQYF.

This clonotype is termed medium-sized. The chain joins TRBV19 to TRBJ1-2; D is possibly TRBD1 (5 bases). Germline V gene data show CDR1 as LNHDA and CDR2 as SQIVND (reference sequence). The CDR3 length is 14 residues. The ends were cut back, 2 bases at V and 2 bases at J, with 9 bases in the middle. CDR3 coding DNA: TGTGCCAGTAGTATATCCCGGGACAACTATGGCTACACCTTC. Amino acids: CASSISRDNYGYTF.

CDR3 coding DNA: TGTGCCAGCAGCGCCCTTGGATTTACAGAGCAGTTCTTC. Translating gives CASSALGFTEQFF. The chain recombines TRBV7-2 with TRBJ2-1, with D unresolved. The germline V gene has CDR1 SGHTA and CDR2 FQGNSA. The CDR3 has 13 amino acids. V was cut by 5 bases and J by 10 bases, with 15 bases left in between. Based on the CDR3 plus reference TRBV7-2 and TRBJ2-1, the full variable domain is GAGVSQSPSNKVTEKGKDVELRCDPISGHTALYWYRQSLGQGLEFLIYFQGNSAPDKSGLPSDRFSAERTGGSVSTLTIQRTQQEDSAVYLCASSALGFTEQFFGPGTRLTVL.

This clonotype is medium-sized by share. The J gene is TRBJ2-1, the V gene TRBV19; D ambiguous. Trimming took 8 bases from V and 3 from J, leaving 8 bases between them. Germline-derived CDR1 and CDR2 are LNHDA and SQIVND (reference sequence). This CDR3 comprises 12 residues. CDR3 DNA: TGTGCCAGTTCGAACAGCTACAATGAGCAGTTCTTC. It codes for CASSNSYNEQFF.

This clonotype was picked up a small number of times. The rearrangement links TRBV7-9 to TRBJ1-6; tentatively, D is TRBD1 (6 bases). CDR1 SEHNR and CDR2 FQNEAQ come from the germline V gene (reference sequence). V gave up 4 bases and J gave up 13 bases, with 8 bases separating them. CDR3 length equals 11 residues. This CDR3 reads CASSSQGPLHF. CDR3 in DNA: TGTGCCAGCAGCTCACAGGGTCCCCTCCACTTT. The entire variable domain, with the rest obtained from reference TRBV7-9 and TRBJ1-6, is as follows: DTGVSQNPRHKITKRGQNVTFRCDPISEHNRLYWYRQTLGQGPEFLTYFQNEAQLEKSRLLSDRFSAERPKGSFSTLEIQRTEQGDSAMYLCASSSQGPLHFGNGTRLTVT.

In this sample, this clonotype is medium-sized. The V and J genes are TRBV6-4 and TRBJ2-1; D is uncertain. Looked up from germline, CDR1 is MRHNA and CDR2 is SNTAGT. V shed 0 bases and J shed 5 bases, with 5 bases lying between them. The CDR3 spans 13 residues. The CDR3 sequence is CASSDSSNNEQFF. The CDR3 DNA is TGTGCCAGCAGTGACTCGAGCAACAATGAGCAGTTCTTC.

This clonotype occurred a few times. This chain connects TRBV7-9 to TRBJ1-5; no firm D call. With 5 bases removed from V and 5 bases from J, the gap between germline ends came to 13 bases. Germline V CDR1 and CDR2: SEHNR, FQNEAQ (reference sequence). This CDR3 is built from 14 residues. DNA for the CDR3: TGTGCCAGCAGCACAGCGAACCCCTATCAGCCCCAGCATTTT. It codes for CASSTANPYQPQHF.

This clonotype is classed as medium-sized (0.01 to 0.1%). The V gene is TRBV19, the J gene TRBJ2-1; 12 nucleotides match TRBD2. The length of the CDR3 is 17 residues. Germline V gene data show CDR1 as LNHDA and CDR2 as SQIVND (reference sequence). The trim removed 3 bases at V and 0 bases at J, leaving 3 bases unmatched. CDR3 protein: CASSIRTSGTSYNEQFF. For the CDR3, the DNA is TGTGCCAGTAGTATTCGGACTAGCGGGACCTCCTACAATGAGCAGTTCTTC.

This clonotype is deemed medium-sized. This chain links TRBV7-2 with TRBJ2-4, with TRBD2 as a possible D gene (7 bases). CDR1 and CDR2 from the germline V gene are SGHTA and FQGNSA. V was shortened by 5 bases and J by 8 bases, with 16 bases between the two germline ends. The CDR3 runs 14 residues. In DNA, the CDR3 is TGTGCCAGCAGCCTGGGGGGGGCGTGGGACATTCAGTACTTC. It yields the protein CASSLGGAWDIQYF.